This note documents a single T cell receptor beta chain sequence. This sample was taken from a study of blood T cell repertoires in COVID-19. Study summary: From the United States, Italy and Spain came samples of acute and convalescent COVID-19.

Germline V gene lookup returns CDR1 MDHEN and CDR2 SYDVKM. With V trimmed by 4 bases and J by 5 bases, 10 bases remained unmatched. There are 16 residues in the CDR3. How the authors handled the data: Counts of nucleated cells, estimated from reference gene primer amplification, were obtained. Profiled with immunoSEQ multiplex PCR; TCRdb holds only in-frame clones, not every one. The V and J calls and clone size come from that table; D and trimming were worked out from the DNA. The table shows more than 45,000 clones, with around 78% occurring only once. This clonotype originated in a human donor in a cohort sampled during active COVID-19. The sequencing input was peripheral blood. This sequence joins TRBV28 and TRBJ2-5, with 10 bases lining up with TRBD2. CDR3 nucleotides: TGTGCCAGCAGTTCGGCATCACTAGCGGGACAGGAGACCCAGTACTTC. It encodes CASSSASLAGQETQYF.